This section outlines one TCR beta chain sequence together with its context. What it binds is unknown. It was with 60 Vbeta and 13 Jbeta primers that the PCR ran. Assay used: immunoSEQ multiplex PCR; TCRdb lists only in-frame clones, some missing. Here the sample spans under 200,000 clones, 70% to 80% being singletons. This sample stems from a study of cytomegalovirus exposure and HLA in healthy donors. Whole-study results and caveats: Some TCR beta chains (164 of them) were listed as cytomegalovirus-associated. In vitro testing confirmed a few CMV-associated chains as specific for CMV antigens.

Trimming took off 4 bases at V and 12 bases at J, with 20 bases between the two ends. This CDR3 is 14 amino acids long. Germline-derived CDR1 and CDR2 are SGHTS and YDEGEE. The chain carries TRBV5-8 and TRBJ2-1, with a weak D call TRBD2 (6 bases). The receptor comes from a man between 60 and 70 years old in good health and CMV-seronegative. Sequences were obtained from PBMCs. Here the CDR3 reads CASSQNPGEESQFF. DNA of the CDR3: TGTGCCAGCAGCCAGAATCCGGGGGAGGAGTCGCAGTTCTTC.